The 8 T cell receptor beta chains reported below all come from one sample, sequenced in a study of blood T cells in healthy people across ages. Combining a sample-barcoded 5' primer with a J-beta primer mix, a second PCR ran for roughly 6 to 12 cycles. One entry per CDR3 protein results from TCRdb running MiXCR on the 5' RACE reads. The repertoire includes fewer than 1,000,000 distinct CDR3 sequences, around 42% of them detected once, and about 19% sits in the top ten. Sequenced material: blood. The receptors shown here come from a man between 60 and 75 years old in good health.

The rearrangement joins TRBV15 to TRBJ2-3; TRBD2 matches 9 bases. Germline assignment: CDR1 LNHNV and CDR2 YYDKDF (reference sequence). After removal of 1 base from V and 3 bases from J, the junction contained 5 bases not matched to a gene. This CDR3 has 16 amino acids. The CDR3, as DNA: TGTGCCACCAGCAGAGCTGCGGGGGGGCGGACAGATACGCAGTATTTT. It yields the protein CATSRAAGGRTDTQYF.

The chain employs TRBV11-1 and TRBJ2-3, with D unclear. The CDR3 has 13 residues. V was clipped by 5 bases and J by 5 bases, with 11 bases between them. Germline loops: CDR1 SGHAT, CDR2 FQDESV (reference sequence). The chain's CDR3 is CASSLGRRDTQYF. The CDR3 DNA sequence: TGTGCCAGCAGCCTAGGACGACGAGATACGCAGTATTTT. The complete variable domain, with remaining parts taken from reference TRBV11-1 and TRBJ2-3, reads EAEVAQSPRYKITEKSQAVAFWCDPISGHATLYWYRQILGQGPELLVQFQDESVVDDSQLPKDRFSAERLKGVDSTLKIQPAELGDSAMYLCASSLGRRDTQYFGPGTRLTVL.

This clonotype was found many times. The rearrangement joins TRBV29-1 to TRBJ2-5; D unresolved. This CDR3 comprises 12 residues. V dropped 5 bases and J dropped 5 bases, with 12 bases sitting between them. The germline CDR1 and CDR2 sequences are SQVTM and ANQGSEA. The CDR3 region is CSVNALGETQYF. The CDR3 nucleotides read TGCAGCGTTAACGCTCTAGGGGAGACCCAGTACTTC.

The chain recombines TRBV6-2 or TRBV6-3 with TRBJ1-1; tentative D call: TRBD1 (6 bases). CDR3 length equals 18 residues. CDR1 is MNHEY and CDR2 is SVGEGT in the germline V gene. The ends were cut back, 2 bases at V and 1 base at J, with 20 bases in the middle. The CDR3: CASSYTWTVPGGNTEAFF. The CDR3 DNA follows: TGTGCCAGCAGTTACACCTGGACAGTCCCCGGAGGGAACACTGAAGCTTTCTTT.

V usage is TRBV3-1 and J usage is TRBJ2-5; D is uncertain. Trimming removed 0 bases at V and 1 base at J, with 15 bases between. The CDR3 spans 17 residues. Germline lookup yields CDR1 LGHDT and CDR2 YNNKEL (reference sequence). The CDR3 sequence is CASSQDLIRKFQETQYF. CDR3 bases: TGTGCCAGCAGCCAAGATTTAATACGCAAATTCCAAGAGACCCAGTACTTC.

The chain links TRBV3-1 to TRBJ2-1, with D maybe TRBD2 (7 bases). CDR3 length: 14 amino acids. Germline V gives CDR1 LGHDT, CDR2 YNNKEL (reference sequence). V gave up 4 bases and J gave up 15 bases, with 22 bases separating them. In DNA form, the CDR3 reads TGTGCCAGCAGCCCCAGAGGGGGAGGGGAGACCCTGTTCTTC. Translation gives CASSPRGGGETLFF.

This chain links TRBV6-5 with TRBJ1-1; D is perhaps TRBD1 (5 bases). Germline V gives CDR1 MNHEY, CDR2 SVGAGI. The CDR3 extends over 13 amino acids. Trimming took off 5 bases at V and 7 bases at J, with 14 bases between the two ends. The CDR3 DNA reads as TGTGCCAGCAGTGACGGGACGTCGTTTGAAGCTTTCTTT. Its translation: CASSDGTSFEAFF.

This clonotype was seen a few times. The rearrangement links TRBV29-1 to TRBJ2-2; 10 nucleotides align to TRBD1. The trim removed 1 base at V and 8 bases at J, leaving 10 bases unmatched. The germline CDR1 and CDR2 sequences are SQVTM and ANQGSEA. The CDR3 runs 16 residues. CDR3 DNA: TGCAGCGTTGAAGGTCGACAGGGGGCGCGCGGTGGGGAGCTGTTTTTT. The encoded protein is CSVEGRQGARGGELFF.